These 21 T cell receptor beta chains originate from one sample sequenced in a study of blood T cell repertoires in COVID-19. Clones were read by immunoSEQ multiplex PCR, and TCRdb kept only the in-frame ones, dropping some. The repertoire holds 150,000 to 200,000 clones, over 80% seen once, with under 5% in the top ten. Specimen: peripheral blood. The receptors originated from a woman in her 50s with acute or convalescent COVID-19.

The chain is built from TRBV5-1 and TRBJ1-2; TRBD1 agrees at 7 bases. V gave up 4 bases and J gave up 7 bases; unmatched junction bases: 10. Germline values: CDR1 SGHRS, CDR2 YFSETQ. The length of the CDR3 is 14 residues. CDR3 protein: CASSTETGLPGYTF. The CDR3 DNA reads as TGCGCCAGCAGCACCGAGACAGGGTTGCCTGGCTACACCTTC.

The chain recombines TRBV28 with TRBJ2-2; TRBD2 aligns across 7 bases. The CDR3 totals 13 residues. Germline lookup yields CDR1 MDHEN and CDR2 SYDVKM. J gave up 5 bases and V 6 bases, and 3 bases lay outside the gene matches. The DNA of the CDR3 is TGTGCCAGCAGCTCTAGCGGAACCGGGGAGCTGTTTTTT. Translating it yields CASSSSGTGELFF.

The chain employs TRBV28 and TRBJ2-4, with a weak D call TRBD2 (5 bases). The germline V gene has CDR1 MDHEN and CDR2 SYDVKM. CDR3 length equals 14 residues. Trimming removed 5 bases from V and 5 bases from J, with 13 bases in between. Here the CDR3 DNA reads TGTGCCAGCAGTACCTGGACTGGTCAAAACATTCAGTACTTC. Translating it yields CASSTWTGQNIQYF.

V and J are TRBV27 and TRBJ2-7; possible D gene TRBD2, 5 bases. Germline V gives CDR1 MNHEY, CDR2 SMNVEV (reference sequence). The CDR3 runs 14 residues. The V gene lost 6 bases and the J gene lost 4 bases, with 16 bases spanning the gap. CDR3 protein: CASSEGTAIYEQYF. As DNA, the CDR3 is TGTGCCAGCAGCGAGGGAACGGCGATATACGAGCAGTACTTC.

V usage is TRBV5-8 and J usage is TRBJ1-6, with D perhaps matching TRBD1 (6 bases). The CDR3 covers 13 residues. The germline CDR1 and CDR2 sequences are SGHTS and YDEGEE. With 4 bases removed from V and 7 bases from J, the gap between germline ends came to 9 bases. The CDR3 region has the DNA TGTGCCAGCAGCGTCACAGGGAATTCACCCCTCCACTTT. Its protein is CASSVTGNSPLHF.

This chain joins TRBV30 and TRBJ1-1; D is perhaps TRBD1 (5 bases). This CDR3 is built from 11 residues. Germline V gene sequence: CDR1 GTSNPN, CDR2 SVGIG (reference sequence). The V and J ends lost 4 bases and 8 bases respectively, with 11 bases between them. Here the CDR3 reads CAWKQVLEAFF. In DNA, the CDR3 is TGTGCCTGGAAACAGGTCCTAGAAGCTTTCTTT.

This clone was detected once. This chain links TRBV9 with TRBJ2-7; maybe TRBD2 (6 bases). Trimming took 0 bases from V and 2 from J, leaving 12 bases between them. From germline, CDR1 is SGDLS and CDR2 YYNGEE. This CDR3 contains 15 residues. The CDR3 coding sequence is TGTGCCAGCAGCGTAGCAGCGGGTCCACCCTACGAGCAGTACTTC. Protein product: CASSVAAGPPYEQYF.

The chain uses TRBV2 and TRBJ2-2, with TRBD1 matching over 8 bases. Germline assignment: CDR1 SNHLY and CDR2 FYNNEI. The CDR3 covers 14 residues. V lost 3 bases, J lost 7 bases, and 4 bases stayed unmatched. The chain's CDR3 is CASSEQGASGELFF. Written as DNA, the CDR3 is TGTGCCAGCAGTGAGCAGGGGGCGAGCGGGGAGCTGTTTTTT.

This clone is a singleton in its sample. CDR3 in DNA: TGTGCCAGCACCAAAACCCATTTCGGGGGGCCCACGGCCTATGGCTACACCTTC. Its translation is CASTKTHFGGPTAYGYTF. This chain links TRBV9 with TRBJ1-2, with a tentative D call TRBD1 (6 bases). The CDR3 spans 18 residues. Deletions cut 6 bases from V and 4 bases from J, with 28 bases between. From germline, CDR1 is SGDLS and CDR2 YYNGEE.

This chain connects TRBV4-3 to TRBJ1-2, with TRBD1 as a possible D gene (6 bases). Germline V gene lookup returns CDR1 LGHNA and CDR2 YSLEER. The CDR3 loop spans 18 amino acids. Trimming cost V 0 bases and J 0 bases, with 17 bases left between them. The CDR3 spells CASSQDPRGGEANYGYTF. The CDR3 nucleotides read TGCGCCAGCAGCCAAGATCCCAGGGGCGGTGAAGCTAACTATGGCTACACCTTC.

The rearrangement joins TRBV7-9 to TRBJ2-5, with TRBD2 matching over 7 bases. CDR3 length: 15 residues. V lost 3 bases and J lost 5; bases outside the gene matches: 9. Per germline, CDR1 SEHNR and CDR2 FQNEAQ (reference sequence). The CDR3 loop is CASSFIKRGGETQYF. The CDR3 DNA reads TGTGCCAGCAGCTTTATTAAGAGGGGAGGGGAGACCCAGTACTTC.

This clone occurred once. V is TRBV2 and J is TRBJ1-6; unclear D gene. Germline assignment: CDR1 SNHLY and CDR2 FYNNEI. CDR3 length: 15 residues. Trimming pared 1 base from V and 9 bases from J, leaving 13 bases between. As DNA, the CDR3 is TGTGCCAGCAGTGAAGAGAGAGGGCGGTCTTCACCCCTCCACTTT. This codes for CASSEERGRSSPLHF.

This chain links TRBV6-6 with TRBJ2-4; D possibly corresponds to TRBD1 (5 bases). The CDR3 covers 16 residues. Trimming removed 6 bases at V and 0 bases at J, with 15 bases between. In germline, CDR1 is MNHNY, CDR2 SVGAGI (reference sequence). The DNA of the CDR3 is TGTGCCAGCAGCTCCCCGGACACCCTAGCCAAAAACATTCAGTACTTC. This codes for CASSSPDTLAKNIQYF.

The chain couples TRBV4-3 to TRBJ2-3; the match to TRBD1 covers 9 bases. J gave up 1 base and V 0 bases, and 5 bases lay outside the gene matches. The V gene's germline CDR1 is LGHNA and CDR2 YSLEER. The CDR3 extends over 17 amino acids. In nucleotides, the CDR3 is TGCGCCAGCAGCCAAGACAGGACAGGGGTGGGCACAGATACGCAGTATTTT. Amino acids: CASSQDRTGVGTDTQYF.

The rearrangement links TRBV4-1 to TRBJ2-3; 9 positions match TRBD2. Germline assignment: CDR1 MGHRA and CDR2 YSYEKL. The length of the CDR3 is 16 residues. The trim removed 1 base at V and 4 bases at J, leaving 6 bases unmatched. CDR3 DNA sequence: TGCGCCAGCAGCCAAGGTGGCGGGAGGGTGGCAGATACGCAGTATTTT. It is translated as CASSQGGGRVADTQYF.

The DNA for the CDR3 is TGTGCCAGCAGTCCCTCGGGGGGCGGGGAGACCCAGTACTTC. It yields the protein CASSPSGGGETQYF. This chain joins TRBV27 and TRBJ2-5, with D maybe TRBD2 (7 bases). The germline V gene encodes CDR1 MNHEY and CDR2 SMNVEV (reference sequence). The CDR3 is 14 amino acids. The V end lost 5 bases, the J end lost 5 bases, and 15 bases lay between the germline ends.

The chain employs TRBV4-3 and TRBJ2-5; 8 bases map to TRBD1. Germline CDR1 LGHNA, CDR2 YSLEER. The CDR3 is 15 residues long. J was trimmed by 4 bases and V by 0 bases; bases with no gene match: 4. The CDR3: CASSQDAGGLETQYF. The CDR3 DNA reads as TGCGCCAGCAGCCAAGATGCAGGGGGCTTAGAGACCCAGTACTTC.

The J gene is TRBJ1-5, the V gene TRBV19, with TRBD1 as a possible D gene (6 bases). The V gene's germline CDR1 is LNHDA and CDR2 SQIVND (reference sequence). V lost 5 bases to trimming and J lost 0 bases, with 17 bases between them. This CDR3 spans 17 amino acids. CDR3 nucleotides: TGTGCCAGTAGTGCCCGGGGGGGCCTCAATAGCAATCAGCCCCAGCATTTT. Amino acid sequence: CASSARGGLNSNQPQHF.

V gene TRBV24-1 combines with J gene TRBJ1-2; 11 bases fit TRBD1. The junction had 7 bases not matched to a gene; V was cut back by 4 bases and J by 4 bases. Germline CDR1 KGHDR, CDR2 SFDVKD. The CDR3 length is 16 residues. CDR3 DNA: TGTGCCACCAGTGACTCGGGACAGGGGGAATTCTATGGCTACACCTTC. Its protein is CATSDSGQGEFYGYTF.

The table lists this clone with a count of one. This chain connects TRBV5-6 to TRBJ1-1; D uncertain. Trimming took off 4 bases at V and 0 bases at J, with 7 bases between the two ends. This CDR3 contains 13 residues. Germline CDR1 reads SGHDT; CDR2 reads YYEEEE. The CDR3 DNA sequence: TGTGCCAGCAGCCCCGTTCTGAACACTGAAGCTTTCTTT. Its protein product is CASSPVLNTEAFF.

This chain links TRBV4-3 with TRBJ2-3; 7 nucleotides match TRBD2. The CDR3 has 15 amino acids. The ends lost 1 base at V and 3 bases at J; junction bases unmatched: 4. From germline, CDR1 is LGHNA and CDR2 YSLEER. CDR3 loop: CASSQGTSQTDTQYF. DNA for the CDR3: TGCGCCAGCAGCCAAGGGACTAGTCAAACAGATACGCAGTATTTT.